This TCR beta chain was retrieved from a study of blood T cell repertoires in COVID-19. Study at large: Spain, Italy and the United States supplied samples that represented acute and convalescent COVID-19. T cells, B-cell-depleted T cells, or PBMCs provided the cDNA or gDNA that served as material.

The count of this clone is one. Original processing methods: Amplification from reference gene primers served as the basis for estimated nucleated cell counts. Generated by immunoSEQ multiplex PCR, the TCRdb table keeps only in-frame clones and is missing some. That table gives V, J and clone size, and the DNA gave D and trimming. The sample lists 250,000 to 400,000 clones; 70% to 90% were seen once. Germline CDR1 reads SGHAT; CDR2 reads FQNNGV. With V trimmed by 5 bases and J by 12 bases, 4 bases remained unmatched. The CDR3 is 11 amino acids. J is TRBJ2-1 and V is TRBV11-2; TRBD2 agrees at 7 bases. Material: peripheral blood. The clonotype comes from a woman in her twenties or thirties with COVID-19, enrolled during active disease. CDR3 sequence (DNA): TGTGCCAGCAGCCAGACGGGGGGGCAGTTCTTC. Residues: CASSQTGGQFF.